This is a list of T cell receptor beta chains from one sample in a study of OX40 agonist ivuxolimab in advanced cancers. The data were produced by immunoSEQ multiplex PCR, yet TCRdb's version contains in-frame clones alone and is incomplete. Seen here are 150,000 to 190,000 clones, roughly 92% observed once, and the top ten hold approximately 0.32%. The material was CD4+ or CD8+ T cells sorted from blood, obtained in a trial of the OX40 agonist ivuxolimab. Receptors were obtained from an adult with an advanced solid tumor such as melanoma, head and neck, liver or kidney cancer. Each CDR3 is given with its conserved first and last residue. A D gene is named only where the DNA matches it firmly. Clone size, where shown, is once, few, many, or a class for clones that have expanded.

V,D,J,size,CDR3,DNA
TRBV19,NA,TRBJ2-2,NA,CASSIQGNTGELFF,TGTGCCAGTAGTATTCAGGGCAACACCGGGGAGCTGTTTTTT
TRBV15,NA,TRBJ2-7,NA,CATSRDSNYEQYF,TGTGCCACCAGCAGGGACAGCAACTACGAGCAGTACTTC
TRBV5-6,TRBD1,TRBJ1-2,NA,CASSLWDSYGYTF,TGTGCCAGCAGCTTGTGGGACAGCTATGGCTACACCTTC
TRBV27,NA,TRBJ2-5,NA,CASSFRPLGLGETQYF,TGTGCCAGCAGTTTTAGACCCTTGGGGTTGGGGGAGACCCAGTACTTC
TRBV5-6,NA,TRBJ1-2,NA,CASSLAWRLLDGYTF,TGTGCCAGCAGCTTGGCGTGGCGCCTCCTCGATGGCTACACCTTC
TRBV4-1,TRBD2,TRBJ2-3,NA,CASSQSQGLAGVKTDTQYF,TGCGCCAGCAGCCAATCCCAGGGACTAGCGGGGGTTAAGACAGATACGCAGTATTTT
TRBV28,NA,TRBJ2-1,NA,CASSSPGGQAPNEQFF,TGTGCCAGCAGTTCCCCCGGAGGCCAGGCCCCGAATGAGCAGTTCTTC
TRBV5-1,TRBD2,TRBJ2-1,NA,CASSLGTSYYNEQFF,TGCGCCAGCAGCTTAGGGACTAGTTACTACAATGAGCAGTTCTTC
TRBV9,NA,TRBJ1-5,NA,CASSPGIQNQPQHF,TGTGCCAGCAGCCCCGGTATCCAAAATCAGCCCCAGCATTTT
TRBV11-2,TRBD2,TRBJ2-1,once,CASSSLRTSGGEQFF,TGTGCCAGCAGCTCCCTTCGGACTAGCGGGGGTGAGCAGTTCTTC
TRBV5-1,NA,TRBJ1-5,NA,CASSLEGTDQPQHF,TGCGCCAGCAGCTTAGAAGGTACCGATCAGCCCCAGCATTTT
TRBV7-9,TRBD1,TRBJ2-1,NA,CASSVGQAIYNEQFF,TGTGCCAGCAGCGTGGGACAGGCAATCTACAATGAGCAGTTCTTC
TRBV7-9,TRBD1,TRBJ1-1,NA,CASSRGQGEAFF,TGTGCCAGCAGCCGTGGACAGGGGGAGGCTTTCTTT
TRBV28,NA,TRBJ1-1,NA,CASDLNPGARGNTEAFF,TGTGCCAGCGATTTGAATCCAGGGGCGAGAGGGAACACTGAAGCTTTCTTT
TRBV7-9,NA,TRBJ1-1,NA,CASSLDPRTGNTEAFF,TGTGCCAGCAGCTTAGATCCCCGGACGGGGAACACTGAAGCTTTCTTT
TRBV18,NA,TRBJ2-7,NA,CASSPGQASYEQYF,TGTGCCAGCTCACCAGGGCAGGCCTCCTACGAGCAGTACTTC
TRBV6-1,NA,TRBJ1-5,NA,CASSEVAGYQPQHF,TGTGCCAGCAGTGAAGTGGCAGGGTATCAGCCCCAGCATTTT
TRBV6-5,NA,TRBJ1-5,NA,CASRARRKSQPQHF,TGTGCCAGCAGGGCCAGGCGCAAGAGTCAGCCCCAGCATTTT
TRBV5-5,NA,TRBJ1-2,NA,CASSLENPVFGYTF,TGTGCCAGCAGCTTGGAAAACCCCGTGTTTGGCTACACCTTC
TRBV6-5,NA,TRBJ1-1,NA,CASSYGRGTLNTEAFF,TGTGCCAGCAGTTACGGGAGGGGGACCTTGAACACTGAAGCTTTCTTT
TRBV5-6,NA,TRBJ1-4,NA,CASEERQALNEKLFF,TGTGCCAGCGAAGAGCGACAGGCGCTCAATGAAAAACTGTTTTTT
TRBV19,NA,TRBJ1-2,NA,CASSFRQDGYTF,TGTGCCAGTAGTTTCAGGCAGGATGGCTACACCTTC
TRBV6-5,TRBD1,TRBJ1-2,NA,CASRPGQLLGYTF,TGTGCCAGCAGGCCGGGACAGTTACTGGGCTACACCTTC
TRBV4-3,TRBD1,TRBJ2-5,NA,CASSHGDRDQETQYF,TGCGCCAGCAGCCATGGTGACAGGGACCAAGAGACCCAGTACTTC
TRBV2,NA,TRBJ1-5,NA,CASSAEDNQPQHF,TGTGCCAGCAGTGCCGAAGACAATCAGCCCCAGCATTTT
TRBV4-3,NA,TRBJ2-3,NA,CASSQERGAGTDTQYF,TGCGCCAGCAGCCAAGAGAGGGGGGCTGGGACAGATACGCAGTATTTT
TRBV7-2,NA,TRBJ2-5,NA,CASSTRETQYF,TGTGCCAGCAGCACGCGGGAGACCCAGTACTTC
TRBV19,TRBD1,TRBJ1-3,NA,CASSTGQGWSGNTIYF,TGTGCCAGTAGTACCGGACAGGGGTGGTCTGGAAACACCATATATTTT
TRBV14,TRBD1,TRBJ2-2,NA,CASSHRDRGYTGELFF,TGTGCCAGCAGCCACCGGGACAGGGGATATACCGGGGAGCTGTTTTTT
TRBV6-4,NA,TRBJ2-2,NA,CATQIELNTGELFF,TGTGCCACTCAAATAGAGCTGAACACCGGGGAGCTGTTTTTT
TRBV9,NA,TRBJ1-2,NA,CASSLGTALEGYTF,TGTGCCAGCAGCCTGGGAACTGCGTTGGAAGGCTACACCTTC
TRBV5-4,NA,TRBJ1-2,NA,CASSFPTNYGYTF,TGTGCCAGCAGCTTCCCAACCAACTATGGCTACACCTTC
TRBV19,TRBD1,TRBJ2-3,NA,CASSIPRGQGSDTQYF,TGTGCCAGTAGTATACCCAGGGGACAGGGGTCAGATACGCAGTATTTT
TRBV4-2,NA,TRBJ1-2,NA,CASSQDFTANYGYTF,TGTGCCAGCAGCCAAGATTTTACAGCTAACTATGGCTACACCTTC
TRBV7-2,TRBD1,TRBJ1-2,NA,CASSLEGDRANYGYTF,TGTGCCAGCAGCTTGGAGGGGGACAGGGCTAACTATGGCTACACCTTC
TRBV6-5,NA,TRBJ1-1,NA,CASRLRTGMNTEAFF,TGTGCCAGCAGACTAAGAACAGGGATGAACACTGAAGCTTTCTTT
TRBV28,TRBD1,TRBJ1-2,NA,CASRQGQGSAGYTF,TGTGCCAGCAGGCAGGGACAGGGGTCAGCTGGCTACACCTTC
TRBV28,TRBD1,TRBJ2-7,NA,CASRLSGTGGLEEQYF,TGTGCCAGCAGACTAAGTGGGACAGGTGGGTTAGAGGAGCAGTACTTC
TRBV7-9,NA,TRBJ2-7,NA,CASSLGTGRYEQYF,TGTGCCAGCAGCTTAGGGACGGGAAGATACGAGCAGTACTTC
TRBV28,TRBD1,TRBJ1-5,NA,CASSPQDRDNQPQHF,TGTGCCAGCAGCCCACAAGACAGGGACAATCAGCCCCAGCATTTT
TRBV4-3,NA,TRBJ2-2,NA,CASSQVGGVTGELFF,TGCGCCAGCAGCCAAGTGGGAGGAGTAACCGGGGAGCTGTTTTTT
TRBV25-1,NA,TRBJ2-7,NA,CASSEPWGRGVYEQYF,TGTGCCAGCAGTGAACCCTGGGGCAGGGGCGTCTACGAGCAGTACTTC
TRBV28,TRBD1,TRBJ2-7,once,CASSLRGQGSSYEQYF,TGTGCCAGCAGTTTAAGGGGACAGGGGTCATCCTACGAGCAGTACTTC
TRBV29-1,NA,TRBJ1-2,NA,CSAPSLQNGYTF,TGCAGCGCCCCTTCCCTCCAGAATGGCTACACCTTC
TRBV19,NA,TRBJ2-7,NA,CASSIGRVSSYEQYF,TGTGCCAGTAGTATAGGGAGGGTGAGCTCCTACGAGCAGTACTTC
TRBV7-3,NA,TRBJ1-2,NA,CASSSQGGGLYGYTF,TGTGCCAGCAGCTCGCAAGGGGGAGGGCTCTATGGCTACACCTTC
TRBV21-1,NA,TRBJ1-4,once,CASSGGQGRDF,TGTGCCAGCAGCGGAGGACAGGGTCGAGATTTT